What follows are 29 T cell receptor beta chains derived from one specimen sequenced in a study of T cells in Graves' hyperthyroidism and ophthalmopathy. What was amplified from RNA transcripts were TCR beta CDR3 regions. First-round RT-PCR with HTBI primers amplified the TCR CDR3 region. TCRdb processed the multiplex PCR reads anew with MiXCR; each CDR3 protein has one entry. This sample has around 620,000 distinct CDR3 sequences, with roughly 15% found just once. The sequenced sample was blood. The receptors were sampled from a woman aged 25 to 45 with Graves' hyperthyroidism.

This clonotype was found a few times. This sequence joins TRBV4-2 and TRBJ1-5; TRBD1 aligns across 8 bases. Germline values: CDR1 LGHNA, CDR2 YNFKEQ. Trimming removed 0 bases from V and 4 bases from J; junction bases left unmatched: 5. The CDR3 covers 16 residues. The CDR3 region has the DNA TGTGCCAGCAGCCAAGATGGGGACAGGAAAAATCAGCCCCAGCATTTT. It specifies CASSQDGDRKNQPQHF.

The table lists this clonotype with many counts. CDR3 sequence: CASSVSTGYGAYEQYF. The CDR3 DNA sequence: TGCGCCAGCAGCGTTTCAACAGGGTACGGCGCTTACGAGCAGTACTTC. The V call is TRBV5-1, the J call TRBJ2-7, with D possibly matching TRBD1 (6 bases). The V end was cut by 4 bases, the J end by 4 bases, with 21 bases between. This CDR3 contains 16 residues. Germline CDR1 SGHRS, CDR2 YFSETQ. Filled out from reference TRBV5-1 and TRBJ2-7, the complete variable domain reads KAGVTQTPRYLIKTRGQQVTLSCSPISGHRSVSWYQQTPGQGLQFLFEYFSETQRNKGNFPGRFSGRQFSNSRSEMNVSTLELGDSALYLCASSVSTGYGAYEQYFGPGTRLTVT.

This clonotype occurred many times. J is TRBJ2-2 and V is TRBV27; 13 nucleotides line up with TRBD2. This CDR3 spans 19 amino acids. The germline V gene encodes CDR1 MNHEY and CDR2 SMNVEV (reference sequence). The V gene end was trimmed by 5 bases and the J gene end by 1 base; junction bases not matched to a gene: 10. This chain's CDR3 is CASSQDDRTSGRNTGELFF. The CDR3 coding sequence is TGTGCCAGCAGTCAGGACGACAGGACTAGCGGGAGGAACACCGGGGAGCTGTTTTTT.

The DNA of the CDR3 is TGTGCCAGCAGCTTACATAGTCACGAGCAGTACTTC. Protein: CASSLHSHEQYF. The chain is built from TRBV7-8 and TRBJ2-7; no reliable D call. CDR1 SGHVS and CDR2 FQNEAQ come from the germline V gene. Trimming left V 2 bases short and J 5 bases short, with 7 bases between. This CDR3 is 12 amino acids long.

This clonotype was seen more than once but under ten times. This chain links TRBV19 with TRBJ2-7, with 8 bases matching TRBD2. CDR3 length: 14 amino acids. V shed 3 bases and J 4 bases; nucleotides not matched to a gene: 5. Germline V lookup: CDR1 LNHDA, CDR2 SQIVND (reference sequence). The CDR3 spells CASSIGGARYEQYF. The CDR3 region has the DNA TGTGCCAGTAGTATCGGGGGGGCGCGGTACGAGCAGTACTTC.

This clonotype was counted at least ten times. The J gene is TRBJ1-2, the V gene TRBV11-3; no reliable D call. Trimming removed 4 bases from V and 5 bases from J, with 11 bases in between. The germline V gene encodes CDR1 SGHNT and CDR2 YENEEA. CDR3 length: 13 amino acids. CDR3 DNA: TGTGCCAGCAGCTCGGCCAATAGGTATGGCTACACCTTC. Its protein is CASSSANRYGYTF.

This clonotype was observed at least ten times. This chain links TRBV6-1 with TRBJ2-7; no definite D call. The V gene lost 1 base and the J gene lost 0 bases, with 10 bases spanning the gap. Germline CDR1 reads MNHNS; CDR2 reads SASEGT. This CDR3 comprises 15 residues. The CDR3 region is CASSEGPSPSYEQYF. In DNA form, the CDR3 reads TGTGCCAGCAGTGAAGGGCCTTCCCCCTCCTACGAGCAGTACTTC.

This clonotype appeared a few times. The chain links TRBV5-1 to TRBJ2-7; a possible D gene is TRBD1 (6 bases). In germline, CDR1 is SGHRS, CDR2 YFSETQ. The germline V and J ends were trimmed by 3 bases and 4 bases, with 11 bases remaining between them. The CDR3 is made up of 13 amino acids. The CDR3 protein is CASSYAQGYEQYF. The CDR3, as DNA: TGCGCCAGCAGCTACGCACAGGGATACGAGCAGTACTTC.

The chain combines TRBV27 with TRBJ1-1; D unclear. The CDR3 consists of 15 residues. Trimming took off 1 base at V and 0 bases at J, with 9 bases between the two ends. Germline V gene sequence: CDR1 MNHEY, CDR2 SMNVEV (reference sequence). CDR3 amino acids: CASSLFGSLNTEAFF. DNA for the CDR3: TGTGCCAGCAGTTTATTTGGCAGTCTGAACACTGAAGCTTTCTTT.

V gene TRBV30 combines with J gene TRBJ2-5; no clear D. V dropped 5 bases and J dropped 2 bases, with 9 bases sitting between them. Germline V gene lookup returns CDR1 GTSNPN and CDR2 SVGIG (reference sequence). The CDR3 extends over 12 amino acids. CDR3 nucleotide sequence: TGTGCCTGGTCTTCAGCGCAAGAGACCCAGTACTTC. Protein: CAWSSAQETQYF.

The chain is built from TRBV11-2 and TRBJ2-3; 10 bases map to TRBD2. The V and J ends lost 5 bases and 5 bases, in that order; junction bases with no gene match: 7. The CDR3 has 15 residues. Germline V gene data show CDR1 as SGHAT and CDR2 as FQNNGV. CDR3: CASSPGGLARDTQYF. As DNA, the CDR3 is TGTGCCAGCAGCCCCGGGGGACTAGCGAGAGATACGCAGTATTTT.

This clonotype has a handful of counts. V is TRBV28 and J is TRBJ2-3, with 7 bases matching TRBD2. The CDR3 is 19 amino acids. V shed 3 bases and J 0 bases; nucleotides not matched to a gene: 15. In germline, CDR1 is MDHEN, CDR2 SYDVKM. The CDR3 spells CASSFPKETSRVSTDTQYF. CDR3 sequence (DNA): TGTGCCAGCAGTTTCCCAAAAGAGACTAGCCGAGTTAGCACAGATACGCAGTATTTT.

This clonotype was found many times. This rearrangement joins TRBV6-2 or TRBV6-3 to TRBJ2-7; 8 positions agree with TRBD2. V lost 8 bases, J lost 6 bases, and 15 bases stayed unmatched. The CDR3 covers 15 residues. Looked up from germline, CDR1 is MNHEY and CDR2 is SVGEGT. CDR3 in DNA: TGTGCCAGCTCCGATAGCGGGACGACTCTTTCCGAGCAGTACTTC. Its protein is CASSDSGTTLSEQYF.

As to this clonotype: Since a much larger clone is just one base distant, this may be a read error. The chain uses TRBV11-2 and TRBJ2-1, with D perhaps matching TRBD1 or TRBD2 (5 bases each). The CDR3 is made up of 12 amino acids. Germline V gives CDR1 SGHAT, CDR2 FQNNGV. The CDR3 nucleotides are TGTGTCAGCAGCTTAATGGGGGATGAGCAGTTCTTC. Protein: CVSSLMGDEQFF.

This clonotype was found many times. The chain is built from TRBV2 and TRBJ1-5; TRBD1 aligns across 8 bases. Germline CDR1 SNHLY, CDR2 FYNNEI. J was trimmed by 2 bases and V by 6 bases; bases with no gene match: 6. The CDR3 contains 15 residues. The CDR3 is CASRTGDLGNQPQHF. Written as DNA, the CDR3 is TGTGCCAGCAGGACAGGGGATTTAGGCAATCAGCCCCAGCATTTT.

On this clonotype itself: This CDR3 is missing its conserved last phenylalanine or tryptophan, likely due to a read error. The CDR3 bases are TGTGCCACCAGTGATCAGGCCTATGGCTACACCCTC. Encoded protein: CATSDQAYGYTL. This sequence joins TRBV24-1 and TRBJ1-2, with D unclear. The germline V gene encodes CDR1 KGHDR and CDR2 SFDVKD. The CDR3 extends over 12 amino acids. The V gene lost 3 bases and the J gene lost 4 bases, with 5 bases spanning the gap.

A few counts support this clonotype. V and J are TRBV29-1 and TRBJ2-7; 9 bases match TRBD2. Germline CDR1 and CDR2: SQVTM and ANQGSEA. J was trimmed by 3 bases and V by 6 bases; bases with no gene match: 18. The CDR3 has 17 amino acids. CDR3 region: CSVLGLAPQVGNYEQYF. The CDR3 nucleotides are TGCAGCGTGTTAGGACTAGCGCCACAGGTCGGGAACTACGAGCAGTACTTC.

This clonotype was recorded many times. The chain links TRBV2 to TRBJ2-5; 11 positions match TRBD1. This CDR3 comprises 15 residues. The V and J ends lost 5 bases and 2 bases, in that order; junction bases with no gene match: 4. The germline V gene encodes CDR1 SNHLY and CDR2 FYNNEI. CDR3 bases: TGTGCCAGCAGTCCCGGGACAGGGGGTCAAGAGACCCAGTACTTC. It specifies CASSPGTGGQETQYF.

This clonotype was found many times. The chain uses TRBV11-1 and TRBJ2-1, with 9 bases lining up with TRBD2. This CDR3 is 14 amino acids long. Trimming removed 6 bases from V and 7 bases from J; junction bases left unmatched: 7. Germline lookup yields CDR1 SGHAT and CDR2 FQDESV (reference sequence). The CDR3 sequence is CASRSGTSRNEQFF. The CDR3, as DNA: TGTGCCAGCAGATCCGGGACTAGCAGGAATGAGCAGTTCTTC.

The chain links TRBV20-1 to TRBJ1-1, with 7 nucleotides matching TRBD1. CDR3 length equals 16 residues. V shed 1 base and J 5 bases; nucleotides not matched to a gene: 13. Germline V CDR1 and CDR2: DFQATT, SNEGSKA (reference sequence). CDR3 residues: CSARVRQGGWRTEAFF. DNA for the CDR3: TGCAGTGCTAGAGTCCGACAGGGCGGGTGGAGGACTGAAGCTTTCTTT.

The chain is built from TRBV2 and TRBJ1-3, with a possible D match to TRBD1 (5 bases). The CDR3 totals 16 residues. Trimming removed 1 base from V and 0 bases from J, with 10 bases in between. CDR1 and CDR2 from the germline V gene are SNHLY and FYNNEI. The CDR3 reads CASSEVRGFSGNTIYF. For the CDR3, the DNA is TGTGCCAGCAGTGAAGTAAGGGGATTCTCTGGAAACACCATATATTTT.

This clonotype turned up a few times. The CDR3 ends on some other residue instead of the conserved phenylalanine or tryptophan, so this is likely a read error. The chain uses TRBV12-3 or TRBV12-4 and TRBJ2-1; maybe TRBD2 (5 bases). The CDR3 totals 12 residues. V was trimmed by 8 bases and J by 0 bases, leaving 5 bases between them. The CDR3 sequence is CASGSSYNEQFL. CDR3 coding DNA: TGTGCCAGCGGGAGCTCCTACAATGAGCAGTTCCTC.

This clonotype was picked up a small number of times. The rearrangement uses TRBV9 and TRBJ2-1, with D possibly being TRBD2 (6 bases). From germline, CDR1 is SGDLS and CDR2 YYNGEE. V lost 10 bases and J lost 0, with 11 bases in between. CDR3 length equals 13 residues. CDR3 protein: CAGYGSSYNEQFF. In nucleotides, the CDR3 is TGTGCCGGATACGGGAGCTCCTACAATGAGCAGTTCTTC.

This clonotype was picked up many times. The chain is built from TRBV20-1 and TRBJ2-7; D is uncertain. Between the trimmed V and J ends, which lost 5 bases and 6 bases, there was a span of 14 bases. CDR1 is DFQATT, CDR2 SNEGSKA, per germline (reference sequence). The CDR3 is made up of 12 amino acids. CDR3 sequence (DNA): TGCAGTGCTCAGGAGAGGCGGTTCGAGCAGTACTTC. Residues: CSAQERRFEQYF.

This clonotype showed up many times. V and J are TRBV29-1 and TRBJ2-1; no clear D gene. Trimming removed 3 bases from V and 4 bases from J, with 4 bases in between. Germline V CDR1 and CDR2: SQVTM, ANQGSEA. CDR3 length: 11 amino acids. CDR3 loop: CSVESYNEQFF. In DNA, the CDR3 is TGCAGCGTTGAGAGTTACAATGAGCAGTTCTTC.

This clonotype was seen more than once but under ten times. This chain joins TRBV20-1 and TRBJ1-5, with D unclear. V shed 3 bases and J shed 4 bases, with 10 bases lying between them. Per the germline V gene, CDR1 is DFQATT and CDR2 is SNEGSKA (reference sequence). The CDR3 runs to 13 residues. The CDR3 sequence: CSASLRANQPQHF. CDR3 sequence (DNA): TGCAGTGCTAGCTTGCGCGCAAATCAGCCCCAGCATTTT.

The CDR3 spells CASSWGRTSGANVLTF. CDR3 coding DNA: TGCGCCAGCAGCTGGGGACGGACCTCTGGGGCCAACGTCCTGACTTTC. The chain couples TRBV5-1 to TRBJ2-6; D may be TRBD1 or TRBD2 (5 bases each). The CDR3 length is 16 residues. The germline CDR1 and CDR2 sequences are SGHRS and YFSETQ. V was trimmed by 3 bases and J by 0 bases, leaving 10 bases between them.

There are a few counts of this clonotype. The rearrangement uses TRBV5-6 and TRBJ1-2; TRBD1 aligns across 7 bases. CDR1 and CDR2 from the germline V gene are SGHDT and YYEEEE. With V trimmed by 4 bases and J by 8 bases, 8 bases remained unmatched. The CDR3 has 13 residues. CDR3 DNA sequence: TGTGCCAGCAGCCAGGGGGGGGCGCAGGGCTACACCTTC. Translated: CASSQGGAQGYTF.

V and J are TRBV6-1 and TRBJ1-4; D not certain. Germline values: CDR1 MNHNS, CDR2 SASEGT. The germline V and J ends were trimmed by 5 bases and 6 bases, with 10 bases remaining between them. There are 13 residues in the CDR3. DNA of the CDR3: TGTGCCAGCAGTAGGACTGATGATGAAAAACTGTTTTTT. Protein product: CASSRTDDEKLFF.